This entry lists 9 T cell receptor beta chains sequenced from one sample in a study of T cell changes during pregnancy in multiple sclerosis. Libraries were prepared by immunoSEQ multiplex PCR; TCRdb keeps only in-frame clonotypes and omits some of them. Among around 65,000 clones listed, about 90% were seen once. The input for sequencing was peripheral blood, taken in the third trimester of pregnancy. These receptors were obtained from a female donor in good health, enrolled as a control in a pregnancy study.

This sequence joins TRBV27 and TRBJ2-1; 9 positions match TRBD1. The CDR3 sequence is 15 residues long. Germline CDR1 is MNHEY and CDR2 is SMNVEV (reference sequence). Trimming removed 5 bases from V and 4 bases from J; junction bases left unmatched: 6. In nucleotides, the CDR3 is TGTGCCAGCAGTCGCCCCGGGACAGGGTACAATGAGCAGTTCTTC. It yields the protein CASSRPGTGYNEQFF.

This chain connects TRBV4-3 to TRBJ2-5; D may be TRBD1 (5 bases). V was shortened by 1 base and J by 4 bases, with 10 bases between the two germline ends. Germline-derived CDR1 and CDR2 are LGHNA and YSLEER. CDR3 size: 14 residues. The CDR3 region has the DNA TGCGCCAGCAGCCAAGTGGGGCTAACAGAGACCCAGTACTTC. Protein sequence: CASSQVGLTETQYF.

The chain couples TRBV29-1 to TRBJ2-5; 8 bases are a match to TRBD2. This CDR3 is built from 13 residues. Germline CDR1 SQVTM, CDR2 ANQGSEA. The V gene end was trimmed by 5 bases and the J gene end by 5 bases; junction bases not matched to a gene: 7. The CDR3: CSVRRGGGETQYF. DNA for the CDR3: TGCAGCGTTAGACGGGGGGGCGGGGAGACCCAGTACTTC.

The rearrangement joins TRBV7-2 to TRBJ2-7; 7 bases agree with TRBD2. Trimming removed 5 bases from V and 7 bases from J; junction bases left unmatched: 11. From germline, CDR1 is SGHTA and CDR2 FQGNSA. The CDR3 sequence is 14 residues long. The CDR3 region has the DNA TGTGCCAGCAGCCCTCAGCGGGGCACGGGGGAGCAGTACTTC. It encodes CASSPQRGTGEQYF.

This chain links TRBV5-1 with TRBJ1-4, with 10 positions matching TRBD1. This CDR3 spans 15 amino acids. Germline V lookup: CDR1 SGHRS, CDR2 YFSETQ. J lost 6 bases, V lost 2 bases, and 4 bases had no gene match. The CDR3 DNA sequence: TGCGCCAGCAGCTTTAGCGGGACAGGGGATGAAAAACTGTTTTTT. It encodes CASSFSGTGDEKLFF.

This clone turned up a few times. This chain uses TRBV7-9 with TRBJ2-7; 7 positions match TRBD1. CDR1 and CDR2 (germline): SEHNR, FQNEAQ (reference sequence). This CDR3 comprises 15 residues. V gave up 2 bases and J gave up 1 base; unmatched junction bases: 5. The CDR3 coding sequence is TGTGCCAGCAGCTTAACCGGGACAGTATCCTACGAGCAGTACTTC. This encodes CASSLTGTVSYEQYF.

J is TRBJ2-7 and V is TRBV7-2, with TRBD1 matching 7 bases. The germline gives CDR1 SGHTA, CDR2 FQGNSA. J was trimmed by 6 bases and V by 5 bases; bases with no gene match: 13. The CDR3 is 15 amino acids. The CDR3 DNA follows: TGTGCCAGCAGCATGGGGGCCACAGGGGAAAGCGAGCAGTACTTC. It is translated as CASSMGATGESEQYF.

This clone was detected only a few times. The junction departs from the called germline gene at one end, perhaps through a read error. This chain joins TRBV9 and TRBJ1-2; D call uncertain. This CDR3 has 9 amino acids. Germline V gives CDR1 SGDLS, CDR2 YYNGEE. CDR3 nucleotide sequence: TGTGCCAGCAGCCCTCGACACATCTTC. It is translated as CASSPRHIF.

This chain connects TRBV6-6 to TRBJ2-1; TRBD1 is a possible D gene (6 bases). The CDR3 covers 15 residues. Trimming stripped 5 bases from V and 2 bases from J, with 13 bases between. The germline V gene has CDR1 MNHNY and CDR2 SVGAGI (reference sequence). The CDR3 is CASSPPAGAYNEQFF. DNA of the CDR3: TGTGCCAGCAGTCCCCCGGCAGGGGCCTACAATGAGCAGTTCTTC.